This note documents a single T cell receptor beta chain sequence. The CDR3 is 13 amino acids. The germline CDR1 and CDR2 sequences are SGHRS and YFSETQ. V was shortened by 5 bases and J by 8 bases, with 14 bases between the two germline ends. This sample stems from a study of chemoradiotherapy in HPV16-positive cancers. Profiled with immunoSEQ multiplex PCR; TCRdb holds only in-frame clones, not every one. The sample carries approximately 11,000 clones, approximately 90% recorded once. The rearrangement joins TRBV5-1 to TRBJ1-3, with no clear D. The TCR comes from a human donor with HPV-associated anogenital cancer. The sample was blood, taken from a patient who underwent chemoradiotherapy. CDR3 in amino acids: CASRNGTLDTIYF. The CDR3 nucleotides read TGCGCCAGCAGGAATGGAACGTTGGACACCATATATTTT.